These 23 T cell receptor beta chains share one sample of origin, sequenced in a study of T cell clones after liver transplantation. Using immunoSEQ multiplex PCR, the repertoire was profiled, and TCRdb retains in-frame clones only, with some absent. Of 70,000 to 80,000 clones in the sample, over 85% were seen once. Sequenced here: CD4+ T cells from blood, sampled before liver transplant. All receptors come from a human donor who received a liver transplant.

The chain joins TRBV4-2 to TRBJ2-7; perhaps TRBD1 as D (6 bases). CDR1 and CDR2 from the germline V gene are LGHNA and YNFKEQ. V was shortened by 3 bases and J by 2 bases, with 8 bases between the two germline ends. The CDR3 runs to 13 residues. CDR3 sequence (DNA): TGTGCCAGCAGCCAGGGGGACACCTACGAGCAGTACTTC. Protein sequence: CASSQGDTYEQYF.

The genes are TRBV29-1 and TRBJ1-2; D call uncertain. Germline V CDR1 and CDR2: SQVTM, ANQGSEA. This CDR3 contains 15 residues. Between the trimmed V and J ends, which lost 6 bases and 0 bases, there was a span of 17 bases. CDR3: CSVAASGSSNYGYTF. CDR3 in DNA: TGCAGCGTAGCGGCTTCCGGGTCGTCTAACTATGGCTACACCTTC.

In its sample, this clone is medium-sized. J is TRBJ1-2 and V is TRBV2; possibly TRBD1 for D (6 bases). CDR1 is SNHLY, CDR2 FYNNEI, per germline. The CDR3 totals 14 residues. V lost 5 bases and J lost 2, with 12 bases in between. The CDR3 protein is CASSQQGRNYGYTF. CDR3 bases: TGTGCCAGCAGTCAACAGGGCCGAAACTATGGCTACACCTTC. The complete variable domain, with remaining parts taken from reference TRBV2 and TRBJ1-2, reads EPEVTQTPSHQVTQMGQEVILRCVPISNHLYFYWYRQILGQKVEFLVSFYNNEISEKSEIFDDQFSVERPDGSNFTLKIRSTKLEDSAMYFCASSQQGRNYGYTFGSGTRLTVV.

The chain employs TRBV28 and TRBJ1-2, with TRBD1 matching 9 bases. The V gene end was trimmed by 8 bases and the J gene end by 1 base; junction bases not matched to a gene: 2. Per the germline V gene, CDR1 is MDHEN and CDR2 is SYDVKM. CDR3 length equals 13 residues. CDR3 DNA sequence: TGTGCCAGCGGACAGGGGCTTAACTATGGCTACACCTTC. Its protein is CASGQGLNYGYTF.

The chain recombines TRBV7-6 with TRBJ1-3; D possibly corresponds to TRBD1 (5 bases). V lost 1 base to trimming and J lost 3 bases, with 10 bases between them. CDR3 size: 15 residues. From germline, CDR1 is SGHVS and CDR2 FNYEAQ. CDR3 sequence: CASSLVLGVGNTIYF. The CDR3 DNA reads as TGTGCCAGCAGCTTAGTTTTAGGGGTTGGAAACACCATATATTTT.

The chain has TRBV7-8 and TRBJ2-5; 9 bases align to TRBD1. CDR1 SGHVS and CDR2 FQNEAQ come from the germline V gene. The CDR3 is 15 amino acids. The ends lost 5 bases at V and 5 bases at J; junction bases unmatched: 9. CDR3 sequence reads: CASSPAGTGFETQYF. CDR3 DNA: TGTGCCAGCAGCCCAGCGGGGACAGGGTTTGAGACCCAGTACTTC. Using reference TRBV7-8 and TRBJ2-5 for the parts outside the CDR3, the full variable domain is GAGVSQSPRYKVAKRGQDVALRCDPISGHVSLFWYQQALGQGPEFLTYFQNEAQLDKSGLPSDRFFAERPEGSVSTLKIQRTQQEDSAVYLCASSPAGTGFETQYFGPGTRLLVL.

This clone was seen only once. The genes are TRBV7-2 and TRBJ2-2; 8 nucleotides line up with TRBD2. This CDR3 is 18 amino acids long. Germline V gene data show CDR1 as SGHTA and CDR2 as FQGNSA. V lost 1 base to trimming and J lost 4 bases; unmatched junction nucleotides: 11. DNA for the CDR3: TGTGCCAGCAGCTTAGTTGTCAGGACTAGCCGGTTCACCGGGGAGCTGTTTTTT. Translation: CASSLVVRTSRFTGELFF.

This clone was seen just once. Here the CDR3 reads CASSRPGIYEQYF. The CDR3 DNA follows: TGTGCCAGCAGTCGTCCGGGAATCTACGAGCAGTACTTC. The chain combines TRBV27 with TRBJ2-7; a possible D gene is TRBD2 (5 bases). The germline CDR1 and CDR2 sequences are MNHEY and SMNVEV (reference sequence). This CDR3 has 13 residues. The germline V and J ends were trimmed by 5 bases and 3 bases, with 11 bases remaining between them.

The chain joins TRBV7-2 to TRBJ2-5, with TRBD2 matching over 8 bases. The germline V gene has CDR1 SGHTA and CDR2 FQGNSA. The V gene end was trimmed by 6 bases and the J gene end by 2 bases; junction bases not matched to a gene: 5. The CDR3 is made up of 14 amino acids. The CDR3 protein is CASRPTSAQETQYF. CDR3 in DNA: TGTGCCAGCAGACCGACTAGCGCTCAAGAGACCCAGTACTTC.

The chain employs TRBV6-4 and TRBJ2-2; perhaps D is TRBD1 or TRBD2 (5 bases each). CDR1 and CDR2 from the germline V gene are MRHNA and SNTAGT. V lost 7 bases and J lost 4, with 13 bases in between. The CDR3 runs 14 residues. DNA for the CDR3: TGTGCCAGCACTCGATGGGGACCCACCGGGGAGCTGTTTTTT. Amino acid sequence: CASTRWGPTGELFF.

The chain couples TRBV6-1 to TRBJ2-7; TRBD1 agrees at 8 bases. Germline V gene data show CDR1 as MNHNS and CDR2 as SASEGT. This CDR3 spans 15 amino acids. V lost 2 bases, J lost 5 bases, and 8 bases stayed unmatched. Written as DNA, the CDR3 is TGTGCCAGCAGTGAAATGGCAGGGGGCATCAACGAGCAGTACTTC. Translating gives CASSEMAGGINEQYF.

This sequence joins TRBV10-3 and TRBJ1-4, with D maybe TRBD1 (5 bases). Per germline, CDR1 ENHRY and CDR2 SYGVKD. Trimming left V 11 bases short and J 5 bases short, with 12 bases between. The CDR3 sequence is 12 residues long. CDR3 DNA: TGTGCCCGGGGGAAGAAAAATGAAAAACTGTTTTTT. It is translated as CARGKKNEKLFF.

The CDR3 DNA sequence: TGTGCCAGCGGACTGACAGGCCTTTCCCTGGATCAGCCCCAGCATTTT. This sequence encodes CASGLTGLSLDQPQHF. This chain connects TRBV28 to TRBJ1-5; D may be TRBD1 (6 bases). Trimming took off 8 bases at V and 5 bases at J, with 22 bases between the two ends. The CDR3 contains 16 residues. Germline CDR1 reads MDHEN; CDR2 reads SYDVKM. Filled out from reference TRBV28 and TRBJ1-5, the complete variable domain reads DVKVTQSSRYLVKRTGEKVFLECVQDMDHENMFWYRQDPGLGLRLIYFSYDVKMKEKGDIPEGYSVSREKKERFSLILESASTNQTSMYLCASGLTGLSLDQPQHFGDGTRLSIL.

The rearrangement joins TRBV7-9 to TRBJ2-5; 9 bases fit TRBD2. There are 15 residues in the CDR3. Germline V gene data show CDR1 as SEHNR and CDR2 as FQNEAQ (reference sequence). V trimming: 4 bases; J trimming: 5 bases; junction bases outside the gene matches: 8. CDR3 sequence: CASSSGTSFGETQYF. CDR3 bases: TGTGCCAGCAGCTCCGGGACTAGCTTCGGGGAGACCCAGTACTTC.

The CDR3 here is CASSVATSIAGGQDTQYF. In nucleotides, the CDR3 is TGTGCCAGCAGCGTAGCTACAAGCATAGCGGGAGGTCAAGATACGCAGTATTTT. This sequence joins TRBV9 and TRBJ2-3; 10 bases align to TRBD2. Per the germline V gene, CDR1 is SGDLS and CDR2 is YYNGEE. The J segment lost 5 bases and the V segment lost 0 bases, leaving 12 bases of the junction unmatched. CDR3 size: 18 residues.

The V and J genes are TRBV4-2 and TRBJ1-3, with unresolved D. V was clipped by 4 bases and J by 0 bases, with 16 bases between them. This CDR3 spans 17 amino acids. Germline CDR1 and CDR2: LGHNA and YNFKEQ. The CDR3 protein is CASSPEAVRSSGNTIYF. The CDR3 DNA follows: TGTGCCAGCAGCCCCGAAGCAGTAAGAAGCTCTGGAAACACCATATATTTT.

The CDR3 reads CASSLTSGTYEQYF. As DNA, the CDR3 is TGTGCCAGCAGCTTGACTAGCGGGACTTACGAGCAGTACTTC. The rearrangement links TRBV7-8 to TRBJ2-7; 11 bases map to TRBD2. Germline values: CDR1 SGHVS, CDR2 FQNEAQ. J was trimmed by 4 bases and V by 3 bases; bases with no gene match: 2. The CDR3 is 14 residues long. Using reference TRBV7-8 and TRBJ2-7 for the parts outside the CDR3, the full variable domain is GAGVSQSPRYKVAKRGQDVALRCDPISGHVSLFWYQQALGQGPEFLTYFQNEAQLDKSGLPSDRFFAERPEGSVSTLKIQRTQQEDSAVYLCASSLTSGTYEQYFGPGTRLTVT.

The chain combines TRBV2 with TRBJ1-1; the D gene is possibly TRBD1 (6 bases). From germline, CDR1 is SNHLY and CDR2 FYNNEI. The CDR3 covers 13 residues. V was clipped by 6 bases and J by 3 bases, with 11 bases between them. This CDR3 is CASSLTGHTEAFF. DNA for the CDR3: TGTGCCAGCAGCCTCACAGGGCACACTGAAGCTTTCTTT.

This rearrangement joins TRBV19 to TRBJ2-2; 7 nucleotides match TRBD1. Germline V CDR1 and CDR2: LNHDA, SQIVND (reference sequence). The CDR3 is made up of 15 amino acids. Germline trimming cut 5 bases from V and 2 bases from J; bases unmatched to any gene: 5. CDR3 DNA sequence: TGTGCCAGTAGTCGACAGGGACGAAACACCGGGGAGCTGTTTTTT. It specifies CASSRQGRNTGELFF. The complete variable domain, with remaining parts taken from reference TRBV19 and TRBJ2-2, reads DGGITQSPKYLFRKEGQNVTLSCEQNLNHDAMYWYRQDPGQGLRLIYYSQIVNDFQKGDIAEGYSVSREKKESFPLTVTSAQKNPTAFYLCASSRQGRNTGELFFGEGSRLTVL.

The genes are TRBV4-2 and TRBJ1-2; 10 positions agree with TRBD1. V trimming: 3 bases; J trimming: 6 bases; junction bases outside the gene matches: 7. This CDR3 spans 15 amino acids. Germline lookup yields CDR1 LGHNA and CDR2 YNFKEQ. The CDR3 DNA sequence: TGTGCCAGCAGCCAGGTGACAGGGGGCGCCGATGGCTACACCTTC. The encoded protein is CASSQVTGGADGYTF.

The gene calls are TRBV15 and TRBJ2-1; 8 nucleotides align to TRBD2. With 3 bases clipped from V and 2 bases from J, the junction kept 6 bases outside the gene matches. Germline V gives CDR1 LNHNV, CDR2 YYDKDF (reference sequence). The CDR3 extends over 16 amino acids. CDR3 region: CATSSELAGTYNEQFF. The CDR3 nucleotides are TGTGCCACCAGCAGCGAGTTAGCGGGAACCTACAATGAGCAGTTCTTC.

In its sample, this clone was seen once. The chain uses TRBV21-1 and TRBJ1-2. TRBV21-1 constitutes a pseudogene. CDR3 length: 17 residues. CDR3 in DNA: TGTGCCAGCAGCAAAATAGCTTCGGTTTGCCGTAACTATGGCTACACCTTC. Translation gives CASSKIASVCRNYGYTF.

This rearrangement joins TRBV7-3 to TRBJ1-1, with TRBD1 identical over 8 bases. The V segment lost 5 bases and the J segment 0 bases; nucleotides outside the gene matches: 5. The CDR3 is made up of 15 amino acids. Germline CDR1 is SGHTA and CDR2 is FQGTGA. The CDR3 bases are TGTGCCAGCAGCAGAACAGGGGGTGTGAACACTGAAGCTTTCTTT. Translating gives CASSRTGGVNTEAFF.